The 20 T cell receptor beta chains reported below all come from one sample, sequenced in a study of cytomegalovirus exposure and HLA in healthy donors (dated by TCRdb to 2016 to 2017). The receptor library was made with the immunoSEQ multiplex PCR assay. For the multiplex PCR, a mixture combining 60 forward primers for TCR Vbeta segments and 13 reverse primers for TCR Jbeta segments was used. TCRdb mirrors the immuneACCESS table, restricted to in-frame sequences. Some clones are absent from its copies; in checked studies, under half trace to an unresolved V gene, and the reason for the others is unknown. The sample table shows approximately 110,000 clones, and 60% to 75% are seen once. The ten largest clones capture roughly 4.1% of the sample. Sequencing was carried out using PBMCs. The origin of the receptors is a woman between 45 and 65 years old in good health and CMV-seropositive.

The genes are TRBV14 and TRBJ1-1; 8 bases line up with TRBD1. This CDR3 has 16 residues. The germline V gene has CDR1 SGHDN and CDR2 FVKESK. With 5 bases clipped from V and 0 bases from J, the junction kept 8 bases outside the gene matches. CDR3 residues: CASSSPGGVMNTEAFF. As DNA, the CDR3 is TGTGCCAGCAGCTCCCCAGGGGGCGTAATGAACACTGAAGCTTTCTTT.

The gene calls are TRBV29-1 and TRBJ1-1; D is undetermined. Trimming removed 7 bases at V and 1 base at J, with 7 bases between. CDR3 length: 11 amino acids. Germline V lookup: CDR1 SQVTM, CDR2 ANQGSEA. CDR3 DNA: TGCAGCGCCACGGGGAACACTGAAGCTTTCTTT. This encodes CSATGNTEAFF.

This chain connects TRBV5-4 to TRBJ1-2; 8 nucleotides line up with TRBD1. This CDR3 comprises 14 residues. V was pared by 3 bases and J by 3 bases, with 4 bases of the junction left unmatched. Looked up from germline, CDR1 is SGHNT and CDR2 is YYREEE (reference sequence). The chain's CDR3 is CASSSGGAYYGYTF. CDR3 coding DNA: TGTGCCAGCAGCTCAGGGGGCGCATACTATGGCTACACCTTC. Filled out from reference TRBV5-4 and TRBJ1-2, the complete variable domain reads ETGVTQSPTHLIKTRGQQVTLRCSSQSGHNTVSWYQQALGQGPQFIFQYYREEENGRGNFPPRFSGLQFPNYSSELNVNALELDDSALYLCASSSGGAYYGYTFGSGTRLTVV.

The CDR3 reads CASNLGAGETQYF. The DNA of the CDR3 is TGTGCCAGCAACTTGGGCGCGGGTGAGACCCAGTACTTC. V is TRBV2 and J is TRBJ2-5; D possibly corresponds to TRBD2 (5 bases). Trimming left V 7 bases short and J 5 bases short, with 14 bases between. The germline V gene encodes CDR1 SNHLY and CDR2 FYNNEI. The CDR3 sequence is 13 residues long.

This clone was observed a handful of times. V is TRBV7-9 and J is TRBJ1-4, with a weak D call TRBD1 (5 bases). Trimming shortened V by 0 bases and J by 7 bases, and 9 bases separated the two germline ends. CDR3 length: 14 amino acids. Germline loops: CDR1 SEHNR, CDR2 FQNEAQ (reference sequence). Written as DNA, the CDR3 is TGTGCCAGCAGCTTAGCGGGGCATGGTGAAAAACTGTTTTTT. Protein sequence: CASSLAGHGEKLFF.

This chain links TRBV18 with TRBJ1-6; TRBD1 matches at 7 bases. V lost 3 bases, J lost 6 bases, and 5 bases stayed unmatched. The CDR3 has 15 residues. Germline V lookup: CDR1 KGHSH, CDR2 LQKENI. The CDR3, as DNA: TGTGCCAGCTCACCTGGACAGGTTCCTAATTCACCCCTCCACTTT. Residues: CASSPGQVPNSPLHF.

The chain carries TRBV6-5 and TRBJ2-7, with D possibly matching TRBD1 (6 bases). CDR1 is MNHEY, CDR2 SVGAGI, per germline. V lost 0 bases, J lost 3 bases, and 15 bases lay in between. This CDR3 comprises 16 residues. The CDR3 coding sequence is TGTGCCAGCAGTTACTCACCGGGACAAAGGAGCTACGAGCAGTACTTC. It is translated as CASSYSPGQRSYEQYF.

This chain links TRBV30 with TRBJ2-5, with D possibly matching TRBD2 (7 bases). The DNA end is a closer match to TRBJ2-7, so the J assignment may be wrong. The CDR3 is 14 residues long. CDR1 GTSNPN and CDR2 SVGIG come from the germline V gene (reference sequence). CDR3 DNA sequence: TGTGCCTGGAGTAGCTATTGGGGGGGCGGCGAGCAGTACTTC. Amino acid sequence: CAWSSYWGGGEQYF.

CDR3 coding DNA: TGTGCCATCAGCGGACAGTTTCTCACAGATACGCAGTATTTT. It specifies CAISGQFLTDTQYF. The chain employs TRBV10-3 and TRBJ2-3, with a weak D call TRBD1 (6 bases). V was trimmed by 6 bases and J by 2 bases, leaving 12 bases between them. Per germline, CDR1 ENHRY and CDR2 SYGVKD. This CDR3 region has 14 residues.

The chain couples TRBV7-2 to TRBJ1-3, with D unclear. The V and J ends lost 5 bases and 3 bases respectively, with 2 bases between them. This CDR3 is built from 11 residues. Germline V CDR1 and CDR2: SGHTA, FQGNSA. The CDR3 reads CASSLGNTIYF. The CDR3 DNA is TGTGCCAGCAGCCTTGGAAACACCATATATTTT.

V gene TRBV6-1 combines with J gene TRBJ1-1; possible D gene TRBD1, 6 bases. With 4 bases removed from V and 3 bases from J, the gap between germline ends came to 9 bases. This CDR3 has 13 amino acids. CDR1 and CDR2 from the germline V gene are MNHNS and SASEGT. CDR3: CASSGDTYTEAFF. DNA of the CDR3: TGTGCCAGCAGTGGGGACACATACACTGAAGCTTTCTTT.

The chain links TRBV29-1 to TRBJ1-1, with 8 bases fitting TRBD1. Germline V gene sequence: CDR1 SQVTM, CDR2 ANQGSEA. V was clipped by 7 bases and J by 3 bases; unmatched bases: 7. The CDR3 covers 13 residues. CDR3 loop: CSAKQGVHTEAFF. The CDR3 DNA reads TGCAGCGCCAAACAGGGGGTGCACACTGAAGCTTTCTTT.

The CDR3 sequence: CASSPRSGIALTYEQYF. CDR3 nucleotides: TGTGCCAGCAGCCCAAGATCGGGGATAGCTCTTACCTACGAGCAGTACTTC. The chain links TRBV7-9 to TRBJ2-7, with D perhaps TRBD2 (5 bases). Germline loops: CDR1 SEHNR, CDR2 FQNEAQ (reference sequence). Trimming took off 5 bases at V and 2 bases at J, with 22 bases between the two ends. CDR3 length: 17 amino acids.

The genes are TRBV2 and TRBJ2-2; 11 positions match TRBD2. V trimming: 5 bases; J trimming: 7 bases; junction bases outside the gene matches: 6. CDR1 is SNHLY, CDR2 FYNNEI, per germline. This CDR3 spans 15 amino acids. The CDR3, as DNA: TGTGCCAGCAGTCCGACTAGCGGGGAGCTCGGGGAGCTGTTTTTT. Translating gives CASSPTSGELGELFF.

The CDR3 nucleotides are TGTGCCAGCAGTCTACTTGAAGCTTTCTTT. Protein sequence: CASSLLEAFF. The chain carries TRBV7-9 and TRBJ1-1; no clear D gene. The ends were cut back, 6 bases at V and 7 bases at J, with 6 bases in the middle. Germline CDR1 is SEHNR and CDR2 is FQNEAQ (reference sequence). The CDR3 consists of 10 residues.

The chain has TRBV5-8 and TRBJ2-7, with 8 nucleotides matching TRBD1. The junction had 8 bases not matched to a gene; V was cut back by 4 bases and J by 5 bases. There are 14 residues in the CDR3. Germline CDR1 SGHTS, CDR2 YDEGEE. CDR3 residues: CASSIGQGSNEQYF. The CDR3 nucleotides read TGTGCCAGCAGCATAGGACAGGGTTCCAACGAGCAGTACTTC.

This chain's CDR3 is CASSLLQVNTGELFF. CDR3 DNA sequence: TGTGCCAGCAGCTTGTTACAGGTGAACACCGGGGAGCTGTTTTTT. This chain joins TRBV5-6 and TRBJ2-2; a possible D gene is TRBD1 (5 bases). The CDR3 contains 15 residues. Germline-derived CDR1 and CDR2 are SGHDT and YYEEEE. The V end was cut by 1 base, the J end by 1 base, with 8 bases between.

Here the CDR3 reads CASGGWDRAHYGYTF. CDR3 bases: TGTGCCAGCGGTGGATGGGACAGGGCACACTATGGCTACACCTTC. The rearrangement joins TRBV6-1 to TRBJ1-2; 9 bases fit TRBD1. The CDR3 covers 15 residues. Trimming cost V 8 bases and J 3 bases; bases outside gene matches: 10. Germline V CDR1 and CDR2: MNHNS, SASEGT.

The chain employs TRBV14 and TRBJ2-5; maybe TRBD2 (5 bases). From germline, CDR1 is SGHDN and CDR2 FVKESK. CDR3 length: 13 residues. V lost 2 bases to trimming and J lost 3 bases, with 7 bases between them. CDR3 in DNA: TGTGCCAGCAGCCAAACGAGGGAAGAGACCCAGTACTTC. Its protein is CASSQTREETQYF.

The chain carries TRBV28 and TRBJ1-2, with 9 bases that match TRBD1. The germline V gene encodes CDR1 MDHEN and CDR2 SYDVKM. V gave up 5 bases and J gave up 5 bases; unmatched junction bases: 12. The CDR3 extends over 16 amino acids. In nucleotides, the CDR3 is TGTGCCAGCAGTCCCATTGGTGGGACAGGGTATTATGGCTACACCTTC. It translates to CASSPIGGTGYYGYTF.